Listed here are 20 T cell receptor beta chains from one sample, sequenced in a study of T cell responses to AZD1222 COVID-19 vaccine. Some clones are missing from TCRdb's copy, which holds only in-frame ones; the method was immunoSEQ multiplex PCR. Of about 150,000 clones listed, 88% are singletons. The material was peripheral blood, obtained on day 0 of AZD1222 vaccination. These receptors came from an adult in good health.

The chain uses TRBV5-8 and TRBJ1-2; TRBD1 agrees at 9 bases. J was trimmed by 3 bases and V by 3 bases; bases with no gene match: 15. The CDR3 extends over 18 amino acids. Germline assignment: CDR1 SGHTS and CDR2 YDEGEE. The CDR3 bases are TGTGCCAGCAGCTGGACTACCATTTCGGACAGGGGAGACTATGGCTACACCTTC. Translating gives CASSWTTISDRGDYGYTF.

This clone was picked up a small number of times. V and J are TRBV7-2 and TRBJ1-2; 10 nucleotides line up with TRBD1. Germline V gene sequence: CDR1 SGHTA, CDR2 FQGNSA. With V trimmed by 0 bases and J by 7 bases, 11 bases remained unmatched. This CDR3 comprises 17 residues. CDR3 protein: CASSLAPGQGGQGGYTF. The CDR3 DNA sequence: TGTGCCAGCAGCTTAGCGCCCGGACAGGGGGGGCAGGGTGGCTACACCTTC. Combining the CDR3 with reference TRBV7-2 and TRBJ1-2 gives the whole variable domain GAGVSQSPSNKVTEKGKDVELRCDPISGHTALYWYRQSLGQGLEFLIYFQGNSAPDKSGLPSDRFSAERTGGSVSTLTIQRTQQEDSAVYLCASSLAPGQGGQGGYTFGSGTRLTVV.

Here the CDR3 DNA reads TGTGCCAGCAGCTGGACAGGGATGGGCACTGAAGCTTTCTTT. It translates to CASSWTGMGTEAFF. V gene TRBV5-5 combines with J gene TRBJ1-1; 8 nucleotides align to TRBD1. CDR3 length: 14 residues. V lost 3 bases and J lost 4; bases outside the gene matches: 5. Germline CDR1 SGHKS, CDR2 YYEKEE (reference sequence).

Note on this clone: A junction end diverges from the germline sequence, so it may reflect a read error. CDR3 region: CASSLGTSEKFF. CDR3 coding DNA: TGCGCCAGCAGCTTGGGGACTAGTGAGAAGTTCTTC. V and J are TRBV5-1 and TRBJ2-1, with 7 bases aligning to TRBD2. The germline CDR1 and CDR2 sequences are SGHRS and YFSETQ. This CDR3 is 12 amino acids long.

The chain links TRBV5-6 to TRBJ1-6, with TRBD1 as a possible D gene (6 bases). V was clipped by 4 bases and J by 12 bases, with 20 bases between them. Germline assignment: CDR1 SGHDT and CDR2 YYEEEE. The CDR3 is 15 residues long. The CDR3 sequence: CASSAVRAPGVPLHF. The CDR3 nucleotides read TGTGCCAGCAGCGCTGTCCGGGCCCCAGGGGTACCCCTCCACTTT.

The V gene is TRBV11-2, the J gene TRBJ1-2, with 7 bases lining up with TRBD1. Losses at the gene ends were 4 bases for V and 7 bases for J; bases not matched to a gene: 6. This CDR3 region has 13 residues. Germline V gene sequence: CDR1 SGHAT, CDR2 FQNNGV. The CDR3: CASSYDRVGGYTF. The DNA for the CDR3 is TGTGCCAGCAGCTACGACAGGGTGGGTGGCTACACCTTC.

This chain links TRBV14 with TRBJ2-7, with 8 bases lining up with TRBD1. The ends lost 4 bases at V and 0 bases at J; junction bases unmatched: 2. The CDR3 runs to 14 residues. The germline CDR1 and CDR2 sequences are SGHDN and FVKESK. CDR3 bases: TGTGCCAGCAGCCGGACAGGGACCTCCTACGAGCAGTACTTC. Its translation is CASSRTGTSYEQYF.

This clone was recorded a few times. CDR3: CASSVAGGPSGELFF. CDR3 nucleotides: TGTGCCAGCAGTGTAGCGGGAGGGCCCTCCGGGGAGCTGTTTTTT. This chain joins TRBV2 and TRBJ2-2; 11 positions match TRBD2. CDR3 length: 15 residues. V lost 4 bases and J lost 6; bases outside the gene matches: 4. Germline CDR1 is SNHLY and CDR2 is FYNNEI.

The gene calls are TRBV9 and TRBJ1-2; weak D call: TRBD1 (5 bases). The V end was cut by 4 bases, the J end by 2 bases, with 12 bases between. The CDR3 contains 14 residues. Germline CDR1 SGDLS, CDR2 YYNGEE. CDR3 protein: CASSSRQINYGYTF. In nucleotides, the CDR3 is TGTGCCAGCAGCTCCAGACAGATAAACTATGGCTACACCTTC.

The genes are TRBV3-1 (or the pseudogene TRBV3-2) and TRBJ2-4; weak D call: TRBD2 (7 bases). The CDR3 has 14 residues. V was shortened by 6 bases and J by 5 bases, with 14 bases between the two germline ends. Germline values: CDR1 LGHDT, CDR2 YNNKEL (reference sequence). Here the CDR3 DNA reads TGTGCCAGCAGAAAGAGGGGGGGAGAAAACATTCAGTACTTC. Encoded protein: CASRKRGGENIQYF.

The chain has TRBV7-8 and TRBJ2-1; 9 positions match TRBD2. V lost 5 bases, J lost 12 bases, and 14 bases stayed unmatched. Per the germline V gene, CDR1 is SGHVS and CDR2 is FQNEAQ. The CDR3 is 15 amino acids. The CDR3 DNA sequence: TGTGCCAGCAGCCCAGAGGGAGTTAGTAGCGGGAGGCAGTTCTTC. It encodes CASSPEGVSSGRQFF.

This rearrangement joins TRBV6-2 or TRBV6-3 to TRBJ2-3; no firm D call. V lost 0 bases and J 3 bases, leaving 10 bases between the germline ends. Germline V gene lookup returns CDR1 MNHEY and CDR2 SVGEGT. The CDR3 has 15 residues. In DNA form, the CDR3 reads TGTGCCAGCAGTTACTCGAAGGAAAATACAGATACGCAGTATTTT. Translating it yields CASSYSKENTDTQYF.

The table lists this clone with a few counts. The chain is built from TRBV19 and TRBJ1-1; no definite D call. Trimming took 5 bases from V and 1 from J, leaving 8 bases between them. The CDR3 runs to 13 residues. CDR1 and CDR2 (germline): LNHDA, SQIVND (reference sequence). This chain's CDR3 is CASSVTANTEAFF. For the CDR3, the DNA is TGTGCCAGTAGTGTCACAGCGAACACTGAAGCTTTCTTT. Looking up the rest from reference TRBV19 and TRBJ1-1 gives the full variable domain: DGGITQSPKYLFRKEGQNVTLSCEQNLNHDAMYWYRQDPGQGLRLIYYSQIVNDFQKGDIAEGYSVSREKKESFPLTVTSAQKNPTAFYLCASSVTANTEAFFGQGTRLTVV.

The chain uses TRBV4-1 and TRBJ2-2; TRBD1 might be the D (6 bases). Germline V gene lookup returns CDR1 MGHRA and CDR2 YSYEKL. The CDR3 runs to 14 residues. Trimming removed 8 bases from V and 4 bases from J, with 14 bases in between. DNA of the CDR3: TGCGCCAGCTCTTCGGGACAAGGCACCGGGGAGCTGTTTTTT. Protein product: CASSSGQGTGELFF.

V is TRBV27 and J is TRBJ1-2; the D gene is possibly TRBD1 (5 bases). This CDR3 contains 18 residues. The germline V and J ends were trimmed by 6 bases and 0 bases, with 23 bases remaining between them. Germline-derived CDR1 and CDR2 are MNHEY and SMNVEV (reference sequence). This CDR3 is CASSLGGRGLLANYGYTF. The CDR3 DNA sequence: TGTGCCAGCAGCTTGGGGGGAAGAGGCCTCTTAGCTAACTATGGCTACACCTTC.

The rearrangement uses TRBV6-4 and TRBJ2-2, with D maybe TRBD1 (5 bases). CDR1 is MRHNA, CDR2 SNTAGT, per germline. This CDR3 spans 14 amino acids. The V end lost 3 bases, the J end lost 5 bases, and 10 bases lay between the germline ends. The CDR3 sequence is CASSEGEETGELFF. In DNA form, the CDR3 reads TGTGCCAGCAGTGAAGGGGAAGAAACCGGGGAGCTGTTTTTT.

This chain uses TRBV7-2 with TRBJ2-7; no definite D call. Germline loops: CDR1 SGHTA, CDR2 FQGNSA. The CDR3 consists of 11 residues. V was shortened by 2 bases and J by 6 bases, with 5 bases between the two germline ends. The chain's CDR3 is CASSLMREQYF. The CDR3 DNA is TGTGCCAGCAGCTTAATGCGCGAGCAGTACTTC.

This clone came up a few times. Here the CDR3 DNA reads TGTGCCAGCAGTTACATCGGGCTACGTAGGGGCGAGCAGTACTTC. This encodes CASSYIGLRRGEQYF. The V and J genes are TRBV6-2 or TRBV6-3 and TRBJ2-7; a possible D gene is TRBD1 (5 bases). The CDR3 has 15 amino acids. In germline, CDR1 is MNHEY, CDR2 SVGEGT. Between the trimmed V and J ends, which lost 2 bases and 6 bases, there was a span of 17 bases.

The V and J genes are TRBV30 and TRBJ2-3, with a possible D match to TRBD1 (5 bases). The germline V and J ends were trimmed by 0 bases and 6 bases, with 16 bases remaining between them. From germline, CDR1 is GTSNPN and CDR2 SVGIG (reference sequence). The CDR3 contains 15 residues. CDR3 protein: CAWSVGAGNSDTQYF. The CDR3 DNA reads TGTGCCTGGAGTGTAGGTGCAGGGAATTCTGATACGCAGTATTTT.

This clone was seen only once. The V gene is TRBV10-3, the J gene TRBJ1-5; maybe TRBD1 (6 bases). CDR3 length equals 15 residues. The germline V gene encodes CDR1 ENHRY and CDR2 SYGVKD. Between the trimmed V and J ends, which lost 5 bases and 0 bases, there was a span of 11 bases. CDR3 protein: CAISQGQSSNQPQHF. The CDR3, as DNA: TGTGCCATCAGTCAAGGACAGAGTAGCAATCAGCCCCAGCATTTT.